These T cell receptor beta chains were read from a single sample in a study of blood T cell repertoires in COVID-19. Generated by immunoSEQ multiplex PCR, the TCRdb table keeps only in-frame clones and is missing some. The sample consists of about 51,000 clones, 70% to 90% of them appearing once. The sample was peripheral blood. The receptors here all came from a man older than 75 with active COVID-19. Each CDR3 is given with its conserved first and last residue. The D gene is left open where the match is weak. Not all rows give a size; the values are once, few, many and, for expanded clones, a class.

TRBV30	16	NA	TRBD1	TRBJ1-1	CAWYRDRGSMNTEAFF	TGTGCCTGGTATCGGGACAGGGGGTCGATGAACACTGAAGCTTTCTTT
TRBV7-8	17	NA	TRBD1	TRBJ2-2	CASSFALGQGVTGELFF	TGTGCCAGCAGCTTCGCACTGGGACAGGGAGTTACCGGGGAGCTGTTTTTT
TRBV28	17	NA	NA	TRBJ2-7	CASSLALALEMAYEQYF	TGTGCCAGCAGTTTGGCCCTGGCTCTGGAGATGGCTTACGAGCAGTACTTC
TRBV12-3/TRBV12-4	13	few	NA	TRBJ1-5	CASTQGSNQPQHF	TGTGCCAGCACGCAGGGTAGCAATCAGCCCCAGCATTTT
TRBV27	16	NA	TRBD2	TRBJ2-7	CASSGEGTSGTYEQYF	TGTGCCAGCAGTGGGGAGGGGACTAGCGGGACCTACGAGCAGTACTTC
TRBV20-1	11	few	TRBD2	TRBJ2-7	CSATSGHEQYF	TGCAGTGCTACTAGCGGGCACGAGCAGTACTTC
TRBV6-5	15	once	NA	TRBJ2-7	CASSYSSGSSYEQYF	TGTGCCAGCAGTTACTCGTCCGGGAGCTCCTACGAGCAGTACTTC
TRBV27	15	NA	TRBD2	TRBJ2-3	CASSRLAGGQDTQYF	TGTGCCAGCAGCCGACTAGCGGGAGGCCAAGATACGCAGTATTTT
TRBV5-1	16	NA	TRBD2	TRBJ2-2	CASSPGTSGETGELFF	TGCGCCAGCAGCCCTGGAACTAGCGGGGAAACCGGGGAGCTGTTTTTT
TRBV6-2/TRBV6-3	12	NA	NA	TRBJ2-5	CASSFYQETQYF	TGTGCCAGCAGTTTCTACCAAGAGACCCAGTACTTC
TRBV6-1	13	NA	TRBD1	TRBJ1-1	CASSDYRGTEAFF	TGTGCCAGCAGTGATTACAGGGGAACTGAAGCTTTCTTT
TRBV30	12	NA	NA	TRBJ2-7	CAWSRQGDEQYF	TGTGCCTGGAGTAGGCAAGGAGACGAGCAGTACTTC
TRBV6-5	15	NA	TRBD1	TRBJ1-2	CASSSSDRPGYGYTF	TGTGCCAGCAGTTCCTCGGACAGGCCTGGCTATGGCTACACCTTC
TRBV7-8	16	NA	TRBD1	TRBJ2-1	CASSPTGTGSYNEQFF	TGTGCCAGCAGCCCCACCGGGACAGGGTCCTACAATGAGCAGTTCTTC
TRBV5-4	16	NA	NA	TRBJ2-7	CASSRGSVRFRDEQYF	TGTGCCAGCAGCCGTGGCAGCGTACGCTTCAGGGACGAGCAGTACTTC
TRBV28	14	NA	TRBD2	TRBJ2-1	CASRYGTSGSLQFF	TGTGCCAGCAGGTATGGGACTAGCGGGAGTTTGCAGTTCTTC
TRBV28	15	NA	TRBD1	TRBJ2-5	CASSLQGQGKETQYF	TGTGCCAGCAGTTTACAGGGACAGGGGAAAGAGACCCAGTACTTC
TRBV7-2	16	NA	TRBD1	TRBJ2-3	CASSHMETGVEDTQYF	TGTGCCAGCAGCCATATGGAGACAGGGGTAGAAGATACGCAGTATTTT
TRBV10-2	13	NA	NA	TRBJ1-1	CASSRQMNTEAFF	TGCGCCAGCAGTCGACAGATGAACACTGAAGCTTTCTTT
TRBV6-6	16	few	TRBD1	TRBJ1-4	CASSRGDRGQGEKLFF	TGTGCCAGCAGTCGAGGGGACAGGGGGCAGGGTGAAAAACTGTTTTTT
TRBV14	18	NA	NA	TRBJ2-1	CASSQEGGANIFYNEQFF	TGTGCCAGCAGCCAAGAAGGGGGGGCCAACATATTTTACAATGAGCAGTTCTTC
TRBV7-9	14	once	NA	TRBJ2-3	CASSFSGAVGTQYF	TGTGCCAGCAGCTTTTCAGGGGCGGTCGGTACGCAGTATTTT
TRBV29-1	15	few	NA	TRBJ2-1	CSVDLHGSENNEQFF	TGCAGCGTTGATTTGCACGGGAGTGAGAACAATGAGCAGTTCTTC
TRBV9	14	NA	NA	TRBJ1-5	CASGGQAPNQPQHF	TGTGCCAGCGGCGGCCAGGCACCCAATCAGCCCCAGCATTTT
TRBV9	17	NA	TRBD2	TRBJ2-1	CASSGPGLAGSYNEQFF	TGTGCCAGCAGCGGTCCCGGACTAGCGGGGTCCTACAATGAGCAGTTCTTC
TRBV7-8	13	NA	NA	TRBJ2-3	CASSWGVTDTQYF	TGTGCCAGCAGCTGGGGGGTTACAGATACGCAGTATTTT
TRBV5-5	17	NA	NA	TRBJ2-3	CASSFLSSGWATDTQYF	TGTGCCAGCAGCTTCCTCTCGTCAGGGTGGGCGACAGATACGCAGTATTTT
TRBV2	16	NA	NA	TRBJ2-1	CASPQSGGTSGNEQFF	TGTGCCAGTCCCCAATCAGGTGGGACTTCGGGAAATGAGCAGTTCTTC
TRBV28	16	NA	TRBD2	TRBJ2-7	CASSLSGTSSFPEQYF	TGTGCCAGCAGTTTATCCGGGACTAGTTCTTTTCCGGAGCAGTACTTC
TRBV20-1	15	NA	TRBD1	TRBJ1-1	CSASGDRVRGTEAFF	TGCAGTGCTAGTGGGGACAGGGTCCGTGGCACTGAAGCTTTCTTT
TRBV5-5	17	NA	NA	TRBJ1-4	CASSLATPVATNEKLFF	TGTGCCAGCAGCTTGGCAACACCAGTTGCAACTAATGAAAAACTGTTTTTT
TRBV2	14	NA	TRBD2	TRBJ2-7	CASSGGLAVYEQYF	TGTGCCAGCAGTGGTGGGCTAGCGGTCTACGAGCAGTACTTC
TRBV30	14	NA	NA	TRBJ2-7	CAWSLREAPYEQYF	TGTGCCTGGAGTTTGCGGGAAGCTCCCTACGAGCAGTACTTC
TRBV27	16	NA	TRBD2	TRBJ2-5	CASSSGLAGYQETQYF	TGTGCCAGCAGTTCGGGACTAGCGGGATACCAAGAGACCCAGTACTTC
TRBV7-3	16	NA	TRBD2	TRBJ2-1	CASSASWTSGSGEQFF	TGTGCCAGCAGCGCCTCTTGGACTAGCGGGAGCGGTGAGCAGTTCTTC
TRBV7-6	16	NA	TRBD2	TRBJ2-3	CASSYYSGTFTDTQYF	TGTGCCAGCAGCTATTATAGCGGGACATTCACAGATACGCAGTATTTT
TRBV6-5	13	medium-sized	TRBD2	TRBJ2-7	CASSYAGGGEQYF	TGTGCCAGCAGTTACGCGGGAGGAGGCGAGCAGTACTTC
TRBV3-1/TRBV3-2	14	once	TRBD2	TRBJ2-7	CASSPGLADYEQYF	TGTGCCAGCAGTCCGGGACTAGCGGATTACGAGCAGTACTTC
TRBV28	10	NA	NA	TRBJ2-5	CASSEETQYF	TGTGCCAGCTCAGAAGAGACCCAGTACTTC
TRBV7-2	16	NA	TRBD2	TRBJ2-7	CASSLGPGSGKYEQYF	TGTGCCAGCAGCTTAGGTCCCGGGAGCGGGAAGTACGAGCAGTACTTC
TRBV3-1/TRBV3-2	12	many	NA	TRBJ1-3	CASSQGGQLPTF	TGTGCCAGCAGCCAAGGTGGACAGCTTCCTACGTTT
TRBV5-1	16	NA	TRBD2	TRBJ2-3	CASSFLAGLNTDTQYF	TGCGCCAGCAGCTTCCTAGCGGGACTCAACACAGATACGCAGTATTTT
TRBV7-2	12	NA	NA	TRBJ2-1	CASSLDRSRQFF	TGTGCCAGCAGCTTAGACCGTAGTAGGCAGTTCTTC
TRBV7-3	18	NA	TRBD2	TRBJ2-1	CASSKGTSGRAWYNEQFF	TGTGCCAGCAGCAAAGGGACTAGCGGGAGGGCATGGTACAATGAGCAGTTCTTC
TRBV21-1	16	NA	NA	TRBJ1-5	CASSKDSRPEGQPQHF	TGTGCCAGCAGCAAAGACTCCCGGCCGGAGGGCCAGCCCCAGCATTTT
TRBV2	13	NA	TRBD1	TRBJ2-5	CASSDGQGVTQYF	TGTGCCAGCAGTGATGGACAGGGCGTTACCCAGTACTTC
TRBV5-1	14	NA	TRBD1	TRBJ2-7	CASSLLGQGGEQYF	TGCGCCAGCAGCTTGCTGGGACAGGGGGGGGAGCAGTACTTC
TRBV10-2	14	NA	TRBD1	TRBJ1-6	CASSPDRGNSPLHF	TGCGCCAGCAGTCCAGACAGGGGTAATTCACCCCTCCACTTT
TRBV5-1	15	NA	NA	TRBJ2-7	CASSLRTGSDYEQYF	TGCGCCAGCAGCTTACGAACAGGGTCGGACTACGAGCAGTACTTC
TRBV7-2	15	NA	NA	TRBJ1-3	CASSLDRVTGNTIYF	TGTGCCAGCAGCTTAGACAGGGTCACTGGAAACACCATATATTTT
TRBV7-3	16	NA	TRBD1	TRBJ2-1	CASSLSGQSGYYEQFF	TGTGCCAGCAGCTTATCGGGACAGTCTGGCTATTATGAGCAGTTCTTC
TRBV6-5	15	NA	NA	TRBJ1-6	CASRPGHLINSPLHF	TGTGCCAGCAGACCCGGACACCTAATTAATTCACCCCTCCACTTT
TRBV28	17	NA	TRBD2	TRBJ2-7	CASSLTGLASYSYEQYF	TGTGCCAGCAGTCTTACGGGACTAGCATCCTACTCCTACGAGCAGTACTTC
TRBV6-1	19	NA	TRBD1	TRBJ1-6	CASSEWTGGVSRHNSPLHF	TGTGCCAGCAGTGAATGGACAGGGGGCGTCTCTCGTCATAATTCACCCCTCCACTTT
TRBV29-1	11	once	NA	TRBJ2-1	CSVITYNEQFF	TGCAGCGTTATCACCTACAATGAGCAGTTCTTC
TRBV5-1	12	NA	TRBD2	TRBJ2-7	CASSAGLAEQYF	TGCGCCAGCAGCGCGGGACTAGCCGAGCAGTACTTC
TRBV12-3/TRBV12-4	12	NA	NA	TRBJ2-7	CASGQGGYEQYF	TGTGCCAGCGGGCAGGGTGGCTACGAGCAGTACTTC
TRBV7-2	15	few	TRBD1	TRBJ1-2	CASSLAPGQEGGYTF	TGTGCCAGCAGCTTAGCTCCGGGACAGGAGGGCGGCTACACCTTC
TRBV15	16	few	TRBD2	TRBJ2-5	CATSRGGLAGKETQYF	TGTGCCACCAGCAGGGGGGGACTAGCGGGAAAAGAGACCCAGTACTTC
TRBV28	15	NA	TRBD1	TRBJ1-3	CASTGWTGAGNTIYF	TGTGCCAGCACCGGGTGGACAGGGGCTGGAAACACCATATATTTT